Sequencing of this TCR beta chain was carried out in a study of human T cells and chemical hapten exposure. Study-level background: Subjects had 2% DPC placed on about 2 cm by about 2 cm of upper inner arm skin for sensitization. All patients underwent weekly scalp dosing with diphenylcyclopropenone for the full roughly 22-week study.

Study results and limitations: Patch test scores rose with PT1 expanded TCR counts, a positive correlation.

Specified time point: patch test 3, about 24 weeks after DPC sensitization. Treatment specified: therapeutic diphenylcyclopropenone sensitization with weekly scalp DPC. Researchers sampled blood before each patch test went on. A note on this clonotype: Antigen specificity is unknown.

Each CDR3 protein is one row after TCRdb ran MiXCR on the RACE reads. The table shows approximately 110,000 distinct CDR3 sequences, with around 35% occurring only once. The source material was whole blood, sampled in connection with sensitization to the hapten diphenylcyclopropenone (DPC). The sequence was obtained from a man between 40 and 49 years old with alopecia areata. Some clones in this sample may be carry-over from other donors' samples.

The CDR3 DNA reads TGTGCCAGCAGCTCCCAGGGAGTGCCTGGAAACACCATATATTTT. It codes for CASSSQGVPGNTIYF. The V call is TRBV11-2, the J call TRBJ1-3; weak D call: TRBD1 (5 bases). Germline assignment: CDR1 SGHAT and CDR2 FQNNGV. V lost 4 bases and J lost 2, with 12 bases in between. The CDR3 has 15 amino acids.